This is a list of T cell receptor beta chains from one sample in a study of PD-1 blockade in classical Hodgkin lymphoma. Assay used: immunoSEQ multiplex PCR; TCRdb lists only in-frame clones, some missing. The sample includes some 62,000 clones, approximately 88% seen only once; the top ten take around 13%. Material: peripheral blood mononuclear cells (PBMCs), obtained at baseline. Receptor source: a human donor with classical Hodgkin lymphoma. The CDR3 runs from the conserved cysteine through the conserved F or W. Fields, in order: V gene, D gene, clone size, J gene, CDR3 DNA, CDR3 protein. The D gene is left open where the match is weak. Expanded clones are given a class, and other clones once, few, many or no size at all.

TRBV6-5,.,.,TRBJ1-2,TGTGCCAGCAGCCGGACGCTTAACTATGGCTACACCTTC,CASSRTLNYGYTF
TRBV28,.,.,TRBJ2-5,TGTGCCAGCACCCGGGCCTTTGTACGGGAGACCCAGTACTTC,CASTRAFVRETQYF
TRBV19,.,few,TRBJ1-5,TGTGCCAGTAGTGAGGGAAGGGATCAGCCCCAGCATTTT,CASSEGRDQPQHF
TRBV18,.,once,TRBJ1-2,TGTGCCAGCTCACCAATTTCTGAGGCAGAAGCTGGCTACACCTTC,CASSPISEAEAGYTF
TRBV6-5,TRBD1,.,TRBJ1-1,TGTGCCAGCAGTCCCAGGGGGGACACTGAAGCTTTCTTT,CASSPRGDTEAFF
TRBV6-4,TRBD2,.,TRBJ2-1,TGTGCCAGCAGTGACTCGGAGCGGGGGGGAAATGAGCAGTTCTTC,CASSDSERGGNEQFF
TRBV30,TRBD1,.,TRBJ1-6,TGTGCCGGAAAGGGGACAGGGGATTCACCCCTCCACTTT,CAGKGTGDSPLHF
TRBV7-9,.,.,TRBJ1-1,TGTGCCAGCAGCCCAGGACCAGGGGTGAACACTGAAGCTTTCTTT,CASSPGPGVNTEAFF
TRBV7-7,.,.,TRBJ2-7,TGTGCCAGCAGCTCGTCCGGATCCTACGAGCAGTACTTC,CASSSSGSYEQYF
TRBV4-2,.,.,TRBJ2-2,TGTGCCAGCAAACTGGGGGGCGCCGCCGGGGAGCTGTTTTTT,CASKLGGAAGELFF
TRBV19,.,.,TRBJ2-7,TGTGCCAGTAGTCAAGGCGGGACCTACGAGCAGTACTTC,CASSQGGTYEQYF
TRBV5-4,.,few,TRBJ1-5,TGTGCCAGCAGCTCCAAGTCGGACCCATATAGCAATCAGCCCCAGCATTTT,CASSSKSDPYSNQPQHF
TRBV6-5,.,.,TRBJ1-5,TGTGCCAGCCGGAAGACTGGCGGCAATCAGCCCCAGCATTTT,CASRKTGGNQPQHF
TRBV6-5,.,.,TRBJ2-1,TGTGCCAGCACCGAAACAGGGACCAATGAGCAGTTCTTC,CASTETGTNEQFF
TRBV7-2,TRBD1,.,TRBJ1-1,TGTGCCACCTCGGTTGAAGGGGGCAGGGAAGCTTTCTTT,CATSVEGGREAFF
TRBV28,.,.,TRBJ1-1,TGTGCCAGCAATACTCCCTTTAGGGGCGCGTTGGGAGCTTTCTTT,CASNTPFRGALGAFF
TRBV6-6,.,.,TRBJ1-1,TGTGCCAGCAGTTACTTTGCTTGGGGGGCTTTCTTT,CASSYFAWGAFF
TRBV28,TRBD1,once,TRBJ1-6,TGTGCCAGCAGTCCCCCGACAGGGATGACTAATTCACCCCTCCACTTT,CASSPPTGMTNSPLHF
TRBV5-8,TRBD1,.,TRBJ1-6,TGTGCCAGCTACCGAACAGGGGAGGGTTCACCCCTCCACTTT,CASYRTGEGSPLHF
TRBV12-2,.,.,TRBJ1-5,TGTGCAAGTCGCTTCGACTGTAGCAATCAGCCCCAGCATTTT,CASRFDCSNQPQHF
TRBV15,.,medium-sized,TRBJ1-5,TGTGCCACCGAGGAACAGGTTTCCAATCAGCCCCAGCATTTT,CATEEQVSNQPQHF
TRBV11-2,.,.,TRBJ1-6,TGTGCCAGCAGCTCACCGTATGAGGGGTTTAATTCACCCCTCCACTTT,CASSSPYEGFNSPLHF
TRBV30,.,few,TRBJ1-5,TGTGCCTGGAGTCTCGACGGGAGAGGCAATCAGCCCCAGCATTTT,CAWSLDGRGNQPQHF
TRBV29-1,.,.,TRBJ2-7,TGCAGCGTTGAAGGGATTGGGTACGAGCAGTACTTC,CSVEGIGYEQYF
TRBV30,.,.,TRBJ1-1,TGTGCCTGGAGAATTTTTGTTACATCCGCGTCGGGTACTGAAGCTTTCTTT,CAWRIFVTSASGTEAFF
TRBV7-2,TRBD1,.,TRBJ1-1,TGTGCCAGCAGCTTAGCCCCAAGCGGACAGGGTGAAGCTTTCTTT,CASSLAPSGQGEAFF
TRBV27,.,.,TRBJ1-2,TGTGCCAGCAGTCCCGATTGGGCGGGCTATGGCTACACCTTC,CASSPDWAGYGYTF
TRBV11-2,.,.,TRBJ1-1,TGTGCCAGCAGCTTATATCACACTGAAGCTTTCTTT,CASSLYHTEAFF